The following is a TCR beta chain sequence with its context. What this receptor recognizes is not known. The data originate from a study of cytomegalovirus exposure and HLA in healthy donors (dated by TCRdb to between 2016 and 2019). Regarding the research as a whole: According to an earlier analysis of a few hundred of the donors, about 180 million T cells yielded approximately 120 million unique TCR beta sequences and about 300 Gb of sequence data. Approximately 310 gigabases of sequencing data and about 92 million unique TCR sequences made up an early release that covered fewer than 650 HLA-typed donors. Among the roughly 400 genotyped donors, 81% belonged to the genetic ancestry cluster associated with self-reported Caucasian donors. The study aimed to test whether cataloging public T cell receptors could reveal signatures of past pathogen exposure. The study profiled the T cell repertoires of some 610 subjects by immunosequencing and related them to cytomegalovirus serostatus. A separate validation cohort of roughly 120 different subjects was used in addition to the roughly 700-subject first cohort. High-throughput TCR immunosequencing, statistical association of individual TCRs with disease status, and machine learning were combined to predict cytomegalovirus infection status. A later analysis re-examined previously published TCR beta repertoires from 610 or so donors and added high-resolution HLA genotyping to investigate patterns of TCR occurrence. Rather than drawing on any new phenotypic data, the later analysis identified candidate immune exposures from TCR beta sequences and the way those sequences occurred across donors. In an earlier analysis of 500 to 650 of the donors, high-throughput TCR beta sequencing was used to judge whether each TCR beta V gene segment behaved as functional or pseudogenic. Donor age, sex, ethnicity and CMV serostatus were compiled alongside the repertoire data. A later genetic analysis took genome-wide SNP genotypes for about three fifths of the roughly 700 donors and used that subset as a discovery cohort. Every discovery cohort repertoire had been produced on one sequencing platform. Both class I and class II loci were covered by HLA typing, at four-digit resolution. The number of typed donors differed by locus: roughly 620-640 for A, B, C, DRB1 and DQB1; 500 to 550 for DQA1; around 610 for DPA1; and some 430 for DPB1. About five DR-DQ haplotypes were treated as single units for association and clustering because of strong linkage in the cohort. On average, about 240,000 unique TCR beta nucleotide sequences were sequenced per donor among 398 genotyped donors of the cohort, with 15% to 20% of those sequences being non-productive. Broad study findings and their caveats: A few of the identified cytomegalovirus-associated TCR beta chains were confirmed in vitro to be specific for cytomegalovirus antigens. A later analysis found that TCR association rates varied across HLA loci, with DRB1 alleles showing the most associated TCRs and HLA-C alleles the fewest. CMV serostatus was the only immune exposure information available for the cohort. Some IMGT-functional V segments, including TRBV6-2 and TRBV6-3, could not be told apart with the 87-base-pair reads, so those segments were excluded. In a later analysis, most CMV-associated TCR beta chains were found to appear HLA-restricted, with HLA associations seemingly driven largely by CMV exposure. Assigning TCR associations to individual alleles was difficult when HLA alleles, especially DR and DQ, strongly co-occurred. Compared with the roughly 670-donor mean, donors in an Asian-associated ancestry cluster had fewer N-insertions in productive TCRs, according to a later genetic analysis. A cluster of highly shared sequence variants was judged likely to represent a technical artifact of the sequencing pipeline. In a later analysis, HLA-associated TCR beta chains showed more clonal expansion and lower generation probabilities than non-associated chains that were equally common. A further reported finding was that TCR beta sequences accurately predicted the HLA-A and HLA-B alleles for most subjects in the first cohort. A later genetic analysis associated a missense DCLRE1C variant with V-gene and J-gene trimming of TCR beta chains, and an independent cohort replicated the association. It was suggested by the authors that the approach could potentially be generalized to other disease states and immunological phenotypes. The earlier analysis of a few hundred of the donors excluded seventeen rarely observed V segments, including chromosome 9 orphons, because counts were too low. The classifier was reported to diagnose cytomegalovirus status with high specificity and sensitivity in both the original and validation cohorts. The presence/absence analyses assumed that sequencing depth was roughly uniform across donors, and that assumption may not be true. A later analysis associated some 17,000 TCR beta sequences with specific HLA alleles at a false discovery rate of 0.05. The study listed 170 or so TCR beta chains as associated with cytomegalovirus. This cohort had only TCR beta chains sequenced, and the lack of alpha or paired-chain data limited which features could be detected. In a later analysis, several top co-occurrence clusters were reported to appear linked to parvovirus B19, influenza, CMV and Epstein-Barr virus. Most TCR sequences were seen in very few donors, while some public TCRs were found in many individuals. Because HLA typing was unavailable for some donors at each locus, only the typed subset was used in association tests. An earlier analysis of 587 of the donors showed that most TCR beta V segments appeared in productive rearrangements either about 90% or about 30% of the time, which broadly matched IMGT annotations. Correlated functional status among segregating V segments might reflect linkage disequilibrium, but an unknown experimental factor could not be ruled out.

From V the trimming removes 4 bases and from J it removes 5 bases, while the gene matches leave 14 bases of the junction unaccounted for. The germline V gene specifies SGHTS as CDR1 and YDEGEE as CDR2. Measured from the cysteine to the phenylalanine, the CDR3 is 17 residues long. CDR3 DNA is the only sequence kept; it has 51 bases, read in frame from the first base. The cohort comprised 710 or so healthy bone marrow donors. At the time of sampling, every cohort member was nominally healthy, though immune exposures that went unrecorded were likely present. The donor was CMV seronegative and was included in the group of about 350 seronegative cohort members. Each donor provided a peripheral blood sample, and peripheral blood mononuclear cells were used for TCR beta sequencing. The Qiagen DNeasy Blood Extraction Kit was used to extract genomic DNA from the blood cell samples. Library method: the immunoSEQ multiplex PCR assay. A mixture of 60 forward primers for TCR Vbeta segments and 13 reverse primers for TCR Jbeta segments was used in the multiplex PCR. A multiplex PCR assay on genomic DNA amplified the CDR3 region of rearranged TCR beta genes. On the Illumina HiSeq System, the amplified TCR beta libraries were sequenced as 87-base-pair reads. From the authors' description of their analysis: A later analysis tallied some 79 million unique TCR beta chains across the roughly 610 repertoires, and around 9.9 million of those chains were shared by two or more donors. A nearest-neighbor algorithm error-corrected the raw reads and collapsed the reads into unique sequences, merging closely related sequences to remove PCR and sequencing errors. To assign V, D and J gene segments, CDR3 sequences were aligned to IMGT reference sequences. Each retained sequence needed at least a six-nucleotide match to both a V gene segment and a J gene segment. A rearrangement was called productive if the CDR3 had no stop codons and remained in frame with V and J, and every other rearrangement was called non-productive. Following IMGT convention, CDR3 was defined as the stretch from the second conserved V-encoded cysteine up to the conserved J-encoded phenylalanine. The earlier analysis of roughly 590 of the donors excluded sequences that lacked an unambiguous match to a single V gene segment. An earlier analysis of 587 of the donors classified V segments as functional when productive rearrangements were above 56.7% and as segregating when the standard deviation between donors was above 5%. A statistical classification framework was developed to diagnose cytomegalovirus status using the catalog of TCR beta chain sequences. A later analysis assigned V and J genes by comparing TCR nucleotide sequences with IMGT/GENE-DB human TR gene sequences. Using the TCRdist pipeline, a later analysis assigned CDR3 sequences along with most-parsimonious VDJ recombination scenarios. A later analysis defined each TCR beta chain by its CDR3 amino acid sequence plus V-gene family, and excluded reads lacking a unique V-gene family. As a way to deal with suspected cross-contamination and a sequencing artifact, a later analysis dropped roughly 600 nucleotide sequences that were highly shared and had low generation probability. For each public chain, a later analysis derived a clonal expansion index from normalized ranks of inferred template counts within each repertoire. A later analysis computed generation probabilities with a VDJ recombination model fitted to out-of-frame rearrangements, and checked the results against IGoR. Hypergeometric tests were used in a later analysis to score TCR-TCR, TCR-HLA and TCR-CMV co-occurrence, with a repertoire-size bias correction applied to the TCR pairs. To estimate false discovery rates, a later analysis permuted the HLA or CMV assignments 20 times. In a later analysis, co-occurring TCRs were grouped using DBSCAN, with TCRdist sequence similarity added in when clustering inside HLA-allele-positive subsets. Repertoires with fewer than 30,000 or more than 120,000 public chains, plus five repertoires with anomalous nucleotide sharing, were excluded from co-occurrence clustering. TCRdb took this table from immuneACCESS and kept in-frame rearrangements with V and J called. Such tables lack part of the clones; where checked against another copy, unresolved V genes explain under half of the gap, and the rest is unexplained. Clonal size and the V and J genes are those of that table, whereas D and trimming came from the DNA. The table of this sample itemizes tens of thousands of clones. Clones ranked in the top ten supply under 3% of the sample.

Recombination connected TRBV5-8 to TRBJ2-5; 10 junctional bases match TRBD2. The clonotype was recovered from a man aged 35-49 years in good health and CMV-seronegative. Material: PBMCs. The DNA is as follows: TGTGCCAGCAGCCCCGCGCGGGCTAGCGGGGGAACGGAGACCCAGTACTTC. This gives the protein CASSPARASGGTETQYF.